Following are 29 T cell receptor beta chains from one sample sequenced in a study of blood T cell repertoires in COVID-19 (dated by TCRdb to the early 2020s). Library preparation employed the immunoSEQ multiplex PCR assay. Here the immuneACCESS table is served through TCRdb, limited to in-frame sequences with V and J called. Missing clones are a known gap in these copies; in checked studies unresolved V genes cover under half, and the rest lacks a known reason. For this sample the table gives about 200,000 clones, of which 75% to 90% were detected only once. The ten largest account for 2% to 2.5% of the sample. Specimen: peripheral blood. The receptors originated from a man aged 30 to 39 who had recovered from COVID-19.

This clone has a single count. This rearrangement joins TRBV19 to TRBJ2-7; the match to TRBD1 covers 10 bases. CDR1 LNHDA and CDR2 SQIVND come from the germline V gene (reference sequence). This CDR3 region has 18 residues. Trimming cost V 5 bases and J 2 bases; bases outside gene matches: 15. The CDR3 DNA follows: TGTGCCAGTAGTGCGACCCCCAACCCGGGACAGGGGACCTACGAGCAGTACTTC. Translation: CASSATPNPGQGTYEQYF.

This clone has a single count. The chain employs TRBV27 and TRBJ2-3, with 12 bases fitting TRBD2. CDR3 size: 17 residues. CDR1 and CDR2 from the germline V gene are MNHEY and SMNVEV (reference sequence). Trimming removed 3 bases from V and 2 bases from J; junction bases left unmatched: 6. In DNA, the CDR3 is TGTGCCAGCAGTTTCCCTAGACTAGCGGGGGACACAGATACGCAGTATTTT. As protein: CASSFPRLAGDTDTQYF.

The rearrangement joins TRBV19 to TRBJ1-5; TRBD1 matches at 8 bases. Germline CDR1 reads LNHDA; CDR2 reads SQIVND (reference sequence). The CDR3 covers 14 residues. Germline trimming cut 9 bases from V and 3 bases from J; bases unmatched to any gene: 7. The CDR3 region is CASRGQGLNQPQHF. CDR3 DNA: TGTGCCAGCAGAGGACAGGGCCTCAATCAGCCCCAGCATTTT.

The chain carries TRBV12-3 or TRBV12-4 and TRBJ1-1; D call uncertain. Trimming pared 5 bases from V and 1 base from J, leaving 8 bases between. CDR3 length: 13 amino acids. CDR3 in amino acids: CASSARQNTEAFF. The CDR3 coding sequence is TGTGCCAGCAGTGCCCGACAGAACACTGAAGCTTTCTTT.

This rearrangement joins TRBV4-3 to TRBJ1-5; TRBD1 is a possible D gene (6 bases). Germline V gives CDR1 LGHNA, CDR2 YSLEER. Trimming pared 0 bases from V and 0 bases from J, leaving 27 bases between. The CDR3 loop spans 22 amino acids. CDR3: CASSQDLALTGKGHYSNQPQHF. The CDR3 nucleotides read TGCGCCAGCAGCCAAGATCTAGCCCTAACAGGGAAAGGCCATTATAGCAATCAGCCCCAGCATTTT.

This clone was detected a few times. The V and J genes are TRBV29-1 and TRBJ1-1, with D perhaps TRBD1 (5 bases). V was cut by 7 bases and J by 5 bases, with 17 bases left in between. This CDR3 comprises 13 residues. Germline V lookup: CDR1 SQVTM, CDR2 ANQGSEA. The CDR3 spells CSARRGDETEAFF. CDR3 sequence (DNA): TGCAGCGCCCGCCGGGGGGACGAAACTGAAGCTTTCTTT.

The rearrangement uses TRBV11-2 and TRBJ2-2, with D unclear. Deletions cut 7 bases from V and 7 bases from J, with 13 bases between. Germline V gives CDR1 SGHAT, CDR2 FQNNGV. The CDR3 runs 13 residues. CDR3 sequence (DNA): TGTGCCAGCACCCAACGGTCAGGCGGGGAGCTGTTTTTT. Its protein product is CASTQRSGGELFF.

This clone has ten or more counts. The chain joins TRBV7-2 to TRBJ2-1; 11 bases are a match to TRBD1. This CDR3 has 15 amino acids. J was trimmed by 7 bases and V by 5 bases; bases with no gene match: 7. Germline values: CDR1 SGHTA, CDR2 FQGNSA. The chain's CDR3 is CASSGDRGGINEQFF. The CDR3 DNA follows: TGTGCCAGCAGCGGGGACAGGGGGGGAATAAATGAGCAGTTCTTC.

CDR3 bases: TGCAGCGTTGTAGGGGGCACCGGGGAGCTGTTTTTT. It translates to CSVVGGTGELFF. The chain combines TRBV29-1 with TRBJ2-2; a weak D match, TRBD1 (6 bases). Between the trimmed V and J ends, which lost 4 bases and 4 bases, there was a span of 7 bases. Germline CDR1 reads SQVTM; CDR2 reads ANQGSEA. The CDR3 is made up of 12 amino acids.

The rearrangement links TRBV21-1 to TRBJ2-7; the table's D call, TRBD2, was not checked against the DNA. TRBV21-1 has pseudogene status. The CDR3 is 14 residues long. For the CDR3, the DNA is TGTGCCAGCAGCAAGTGGCGGGGGGAGGGCGAGCAGTACTTC. This translates into CASSKWRGEGEQYF.

The rearrangement joins TRBV28 to TRBJ1-6; tentatively, D is TRBD1 (5 bases). The CDR3 loop spans 14 amino acids. Looked up from germline, CDR1 is MDHEN and CDR2 is SYDVKM. The germline V and J ends were trimmed by 3 bases and 9 bases, with 12 bases remaining between them. The CDR3 nucleotides read TGTGCCAGCAGTTTTCAGGGCACGGGTTCACCCCTCCACTTT. Amino acids: CASSFQGTGSPLHF. The full variable domain, rest sourced from reference TRBV28 and TRBJ1-6, is DVKVTQSSRYLVKRTGEKVFLECVQDMDHENMFWYRQDPGLGLRLIYFSYDVKMKEKGDIPEGYSVSREKKERFSLILESASTNQTSMYLCASSFQGTGSPLHFGNGTRLTVT.

The chain links TRBV28 to TRBJ2-7; TRBD1 matches 8 bases. Germline-derived CDR1 and CDR2 are MDHEN and SYDVKM. This CDR3 is built from 15 residues. Unmatched junction bases numbered 9, after V lost 6 bases and J lost 2 bases. The CDR3 protein is CASRPTGDPPYEQYF. DNA for the CDR3: TGTGCCAGCAGACCGACAGGGGACCCCCCCTACGAGCAGTACTTC. The variable domain in full, completed from reference TRBV28 and TRBJ2-7, reads DVKVTQSSRYLVKRTGEKVFLECVQDMDHENMFWYRQDPGLGLRLIYFSYDVKMKEKGDIPEGYSVSREKKERFSLILESASTNQTSMYLCASRPTGDPPYEQYFGPGTRLTVT.

This chain links TRBV9 with TRBJ1-4; 9 nucleotides agree with TRBD1. This CDR3 comprises 15 residues. V lost 2 bases and J lost 4; bases outside the gene matches: 3. CDR1 SGDLS and CDR2 YYNGEE come from the germline V gene. CDR3 DNA: TGTGCCAGCAGCGTGCGACAGGGGGTTAATGAAAAACTGTTTTTT. Translated: CASSVRQGVNEKLFF. Full variable domain (rest looked up from reference TRBV9 and TRBJ1-4): DSGVTQTPKHLITATGQRVTLRCSPRSGDLSVYWYQQSLDQGLQFLIQYYNGEERAKGNILERFSAQQFPDLHSELNLSSLELGDSALYFCASSVRQGVNEKLFFGSGTQLSVL.

V is TRBV4-1 and J is TRBJ1-1; D is undetermined. CDR1 is MGHRA and CDR2 is YSYEKL in the germline V gene. Trimming stripped 0 bases from V and 1 base from J, with 15 bases between. The CDR3 sequence is 17 residues long. The CDR3 protein is CASSQDSHPGRNTEAFF. In DNA form, the CDR3 reads TGCGCCAGCAGCCAAGATTCCCATCCGGGTCGGAACACTGAAGCTTTCTTT.

This chain uses TRBV3-1 (or the pseudogene TRBV3-2) with TRBJ2-3; 8 bases align to TRBD1. The germline V gene encodes CDR1 LGHDT and CDR2 YNNKEL (reference sequence). The CDR3 sequence is 15 residues long. V shed 1 base and J 4 bases; nucleotides not matched to a gene: 4. Here the CDR3 DNA reads TGTGCCAGCAGCCAAGTCCGGACAGGGCCAGATACGCAGTATTTT. Protein: CASSQVRTGPDTQYF.

The chain recombines TRBV7-9 with TRBJ1-2; D is perhaps TRBD1 (5 bases). Per germline, CDR1 SEHNR and CDR2 FQNEAQ (reference sequence). There are 12 residues in the CDR3. Trimming removed 4 bases from V and 6 bases from J, with 9 bases in between. CDR3 region: CASSSRGDGYTF. The CDR3 DNA is TGTGCCAGCAGCTCAAGGGGCGATGGCTACACCTTC.

This chain connects TRBV4-2 to TRBJ1-1, with 11 bases matching TRBD1. V lost 3 bases and J lost 4; bases outside the gene matches: 4. The CDR3 sequence is 15 residues long. The germline CDR1 and CDR2 sequences are LGHNA and YNFKEQ. The CDR3 nucleotides read TGTGCCAGCAGCCACGGACAGGGGGCCGGCACTGAAGCTTTCTTT. It translates to CASSHGQGAGTEAFF.

In its sample, this clone was seen once. J is TRBJ1-2 and V is TRBV19; D is unresolved. Per the germline V gene, CDR1 is LNHDA and CDR2 is SQIVND (reference sequence). The CDR3 totals 14 residues. Trimming removed 1 base from V and 7 bases from J, with 13 bases in between. The DNA of the CDR3 is TGTGCCAGTAGTATAGGTCGCACCCTCGGTGGCTACACCTTC. It translates to CASSIGRTLGGYTF. Filled out from reference TRBV19 and TRBJ1-2, the complete variable domain reads DGGITQSPKYLFRKEGQNVTLSCEQNLNHDAMYWYRQDPGQGLRLIYYSQIVNDFQKGDIAEGYSVSREKKESFPLTVTSAQKNPTAFYLCASSIGRTLGGYTFGSGTRLTVV.

This clone has only a few counts. The V and J genes are TRBV6-1 and TRBJ2-1, with D possibly being TRBD2 (5 bases). Germline CDR1 and CDR2: MNHNS and SASEGT. This CDR3 spans 18 amino acids. V was trimmed by 0 bases and J by 4 bases, leaving 19 bases between them. CDR3 nucleotide sequence: TGTGCCAGCAGTGAAGCGCTTATAGGCGGGCAAATGTACAATGAGCAGTTCTTC. It codes for CASSEALIGGQMYNEQFF.

The genes are TRBV30 and TRBJ1-5; D not resolved. V gave up 2 bases and J gave up 7 bases, with 12 bases separating them. Looked up from germline, CDR1 is GTSNPN and CDR2 is SVGIG (reference sequence). This CDR3 is 13 amino acids long. The CDR3 reads CAWSHRGGQPQHF. CDR3 nucleotide sequence: TGTGCCTGGAGTCATCGTGGCGGGCAGCCCCAGCATTTT.

The V call is TRBV6-2 or TRBV6-3, the J call TRBJ2-3, with D perhaps TRBD1 (5 bases). Germline-derived CDR1 and CDR2 are MNHEY and SVGEGT. The CDR3 is 16 amino acids. Trimming left V 6 bases short and J 2 bases short, with 18 bases between. CDR3 amino acids: CASSPMTAGPTDTQYF. CDR3 coding DNA: TGTGCCAGCAGCCCAATGACAGCCGGGCCCACAGATACGCAGTATTTT.

The V call is TRBV27, the J call TRBJ2-2, with a possible D match to TRBD1 (6 bases). V lost 7 bases and J lost 1, with 10 bases in between. Germline V gene lookup returns CDR1 MNHEY and CDR2 SMNVEV (reference sequence). The CDR3 has 14 amino acids. The CDR3 DNA is TGTGCCAGCAACGTGGACAGGAACACCGGGGAGCTGTTTTTT. This gives the protein CASNVDRNTGELFF.

CDR3 sequence reads: CASSLMAGYEKLFF. For the CDR3, the DNA is TGTGCCAGCAGTTTAATGGCAGGGTATGAAAAACTGTTTTTT. This chain uses TRBV6-5 with TRBJ1-4; possible D gene TRBD1, 5 bases. Germline loops: CDR1 MNHEY, CDR2 SVGAGI. V dropped 4 bases and J dropped 6 bases, with 12 bases sitting between them. CDR3 length equals 14 residues.

The chain recombines TRBV11-3 with TRBJ2-1, with 7 nucleotides matching TRBD1. The V gene end was trimmed by 4 bases and the J gene end by 9 bases; junction bases not matched to a gene: 3. CDR3 size: 12 residues. Germline V gives CDR1 SGHNT, CDR2 YENEEA. CDR3 amino acids: CASSSRTGEQFF. DNA for the CDR3: TGTGCCAGCAGCTCCAGGACAGGTGAGCAGTTCTTC.

This clone showed up just a few times. The rearrangement joins TRBV9 to TRBJ2-2; TRBD2 is a possible D gene (7 bases). The CDR3 consists of 18 residues. Trimming took off 3 bases at V and 8 bases at J, with 26 bases between the two ends. Germline V gene data show CDR1 as SGDLS and CDR2 as YYNGEE. CDR3 residues: CASSADPWGGAPLGELFF. The CDR3 DNA reads as TGTGCCAGCAGCGCCGACCCATGGGGGGGGGCCCCACTAGGGGAGCTGTTTTTT.

This sequence joins TRBV11-2 and TRBJ1-2, with D perhaps TRBD1 (6 bases). The CDR3 totals 14 residues. In germline, CDR1 is SGHAT, CDR2 FQNNGV. Trimming stripped 3 bases from V and 4 bases from J, with 12 bases between. CDR3 region: CASSFFDRTYGYTF. In DNA, the CDR3 is TGTGCCAGCAGCTTCTTTGACAGGACCTATGGCTACACCTTC. Full variable domain (outside the CDR3, taken from reference TRBV11-2 and TRBJ1-2): EAGVAQSPRYKIIEKRQSVAFWCNPISGHATLYWYQQILGQGPKLLIQFQNNGVVDDSQLPKDRFSAERLKGVDSTLKIQPAKLEDSAVYLCASSFFDRTYGYTFGSGTRLTVV.

The chain uses TRBV24-1 and TRBJ2-1; 14 bases fit TRBD2. Germline V lookup: CDR1 KGHDR, CDR2 SFDVKD. This CDR3 has 16 amino acids. The ends lost 5 bases at V and 12 bases at J; junction bases unmatched: 11. CDR3 bases: TGTGCCACCAGTGGTGTGACTAGCGGGGGGGCGGGGTGGCAGTTCTTC. This translates into CATSGVTSGGAGWQFF.

The genes are TRBV28 and TRBJ2-3; perhaps TRBD2 as D (7 bases). Deletions cut 4 bases from V and 2 bases from J, with 10 bases between. In germline, CDR1 is MDHEN, CDR2 SYDVKM. CDR3 length: 14 amino acids. CDR3 protein: CASSSGGHTDTQYF. In DNA, the CDR3 is TGTGCCAGCAGTTCGGGGGGCCACACAGATACGCAGTATTTT.

This clone was counted a single time. This chain joins TRBV9 and TRBJ1-2; 7 bases are shared with TRBD1. Trimming cost V 3 bases and J 1 base; bases outside gene matches: 12. This CDR3 comprises 17 residues. Germline CDR1 and CDR2: SGDLS and YYNGEE. The CDR3 DNA follows: TGTGCCAGCAGCGCCGATACAGGGGAGGAGGTTAACTATGGCTACACCTTC. Its translation: CASSADTGEEVNYGYTF.